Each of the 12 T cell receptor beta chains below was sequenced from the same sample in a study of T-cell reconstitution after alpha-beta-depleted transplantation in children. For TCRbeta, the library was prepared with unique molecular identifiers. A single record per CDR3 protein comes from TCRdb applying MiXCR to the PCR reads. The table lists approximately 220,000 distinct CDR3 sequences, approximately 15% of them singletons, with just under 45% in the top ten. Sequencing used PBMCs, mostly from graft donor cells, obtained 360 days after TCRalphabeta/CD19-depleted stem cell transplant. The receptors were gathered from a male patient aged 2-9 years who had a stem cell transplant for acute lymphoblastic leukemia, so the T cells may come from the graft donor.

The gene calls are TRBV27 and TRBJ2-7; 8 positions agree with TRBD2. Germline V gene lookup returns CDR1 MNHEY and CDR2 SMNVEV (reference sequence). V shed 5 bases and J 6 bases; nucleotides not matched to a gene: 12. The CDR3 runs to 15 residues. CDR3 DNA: TGTGCCAGCAGTCCCCTAACGAGCGGGAGTTCCGAGCAGTACTTC. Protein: CASSPLTSGSSEQYF.

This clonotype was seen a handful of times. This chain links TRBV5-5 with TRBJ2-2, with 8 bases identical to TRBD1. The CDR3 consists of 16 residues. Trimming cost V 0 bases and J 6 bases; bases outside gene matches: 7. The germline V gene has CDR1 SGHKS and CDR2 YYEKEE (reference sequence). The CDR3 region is CASSLDRTGWSGELFF. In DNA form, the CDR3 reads TGTGCCAGCAGCTTGGATCGGACAGGGTGGTCCGGGGAGCTGTTTTTT.

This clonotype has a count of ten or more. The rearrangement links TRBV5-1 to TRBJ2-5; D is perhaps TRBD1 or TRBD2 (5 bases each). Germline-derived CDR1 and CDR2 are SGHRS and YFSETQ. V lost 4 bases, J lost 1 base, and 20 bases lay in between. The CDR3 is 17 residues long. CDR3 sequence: CASSLPRGPFPQETQYF. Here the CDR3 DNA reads TGCGCCAGCAGCCTCCCGAGGGGTCCCTTCCCCCAAGAGACCCAGTACTTC.

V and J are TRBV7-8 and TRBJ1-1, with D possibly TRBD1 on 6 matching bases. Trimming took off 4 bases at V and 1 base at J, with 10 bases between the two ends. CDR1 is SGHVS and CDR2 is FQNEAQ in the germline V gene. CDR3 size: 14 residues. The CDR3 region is CASSYPTGNTEAFF. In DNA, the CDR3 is TGTGCCAGCAGCTACCCGACAGGGAACACTGAAGCTTTCTTT. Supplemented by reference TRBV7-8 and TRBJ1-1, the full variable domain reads GAGVSQSPRYKVAKRGQDVALRCDPISGHVSLFWYQQALGQGPEFLTYFQNEAQLDKSGLPSDRFFAERPEGSVSTLKIQRTQQEDSAVYLCASSYPTGNTEAFFGQGTRLTVV.

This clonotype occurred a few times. The CDR3 is CASSAAPGQGYEQYF. The CDR3 nucleotides are TGTGCCAGCAGTGCTGCCCCGGGACAGGGCTACGAGCAGTACTTC. V usage is TRBV6-1 and J usage is TRBJ2-7; 9 positions match TRBD1. The CDR3 totals 15 residues. The trim removed 4 bases at V and 3 bases at J, leaving 7 bases unmatched. The germline V gene encodes CDR1 MNHNS and CDR2 SASEGT.

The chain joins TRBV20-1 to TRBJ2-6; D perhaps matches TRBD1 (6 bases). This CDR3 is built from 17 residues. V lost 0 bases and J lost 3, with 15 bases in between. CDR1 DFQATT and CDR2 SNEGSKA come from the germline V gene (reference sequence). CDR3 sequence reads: CSARDITGQDGANVLTF. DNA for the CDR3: TGCAGTGCTAGAGATATTACAGGGCAGGATGGGGCCAACGTCCTGACTTTC.

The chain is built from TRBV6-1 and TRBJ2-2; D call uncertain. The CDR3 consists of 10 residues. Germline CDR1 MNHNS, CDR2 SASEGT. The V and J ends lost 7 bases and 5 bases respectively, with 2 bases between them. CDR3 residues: CASMTGELFF. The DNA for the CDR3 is TGTGCCAGCATGACCGGGGAGCTGTTTTTT.

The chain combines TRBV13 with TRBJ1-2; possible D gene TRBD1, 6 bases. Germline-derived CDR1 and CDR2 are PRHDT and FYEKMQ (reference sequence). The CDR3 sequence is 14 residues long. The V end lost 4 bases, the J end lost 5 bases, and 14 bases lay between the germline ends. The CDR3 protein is CASSSQTGSYGYTF. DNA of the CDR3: TGTGCCAGCAGCTCACAGACAGGTTCTTATGGCTACACCTTC. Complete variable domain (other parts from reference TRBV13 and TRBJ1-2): AAGVIQSPRHLIKEKRETATLKCYPIPRHDTVYWYQQGPGQDPQFLISFYEKMQSDKGSIPDRFSAQQFSDYHSELNMSSLELGDSALYFCASSSQTGSYGYTFGSGTRLTVV.

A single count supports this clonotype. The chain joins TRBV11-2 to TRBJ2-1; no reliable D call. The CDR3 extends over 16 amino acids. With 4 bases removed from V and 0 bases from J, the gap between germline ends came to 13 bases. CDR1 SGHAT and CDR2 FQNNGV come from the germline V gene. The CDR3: CASSSQLRSSYNEQFF. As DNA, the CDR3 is TGTGCCAGCAGCTCCCAGCTGCGTAGCTCCTACAATGAGCAGTTCTTC.

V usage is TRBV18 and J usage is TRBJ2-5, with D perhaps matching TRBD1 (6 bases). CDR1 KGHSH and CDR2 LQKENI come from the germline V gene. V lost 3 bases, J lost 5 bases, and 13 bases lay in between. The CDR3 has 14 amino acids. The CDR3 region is CASSPRTVSETQYF. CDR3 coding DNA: TGTGCCAGCTCACCGAGGACAGTGAGCGAGACCCAGTACTTC.

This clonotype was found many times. CDR3 in DNA: TGCGCCAGCAGCCAAGATACCGGGGCCGGAAACATTCAGTACTTC. Translated: CASSQDTGAGNIQYF. The chain links TRBV4-3 to TRBJ2-4; TRBD1 or TRBD2 may be the D gene (5 bases each). The germline CDR1 and CDR2 sequences are LGHNA and YSLEER. Trimming removed 0 bases from V and 6 bases from J, with 12 bases in between. This CDR3 comprises 15 residues.

The chain's CDR3 is CATSFRQGALSTDTQYF. CDR3 coding DNA: TGTGCCACCAGCTTCAGACAGGGGGCTTTATCCACAGATACGCAGTATTTT. V and J are TRBV15 and TRBJ2-3; TRBD1 matches at 10 bases. The V and J ends lost 5 bases and 2 bases, in that order; junction bases with no gene match: 10. The CDR3 sequence is 17 residues long. In germline, CDR1 is LNHNV, CDR2 YYDKDF (reference sequence).